What follows are 10 T cell receptor beta chains derived from one specimen sequenced in a study of blood T cell repertoires in COVID-19. Sequencing was performed with immunoSEQ multiplex PCR; in TCRdb, only in-frame clones are kept and a portion is missing. This table has some 120,000 clones, around four fifths appearing once. Sequenced input: peripheral blood. These receptors originate from a man aged 25-45 years with acute or convalescent COVID-19.

The chain uses TRBV7-2 and TRBJ1-2, with a possible D match to TRBD1 (6 bases). The CDR3 totals 15 residues. V dropped 5 bases and J dropped 4 bases, with 17 bases sitting between them. CDR1 and CDR2 from the germline V gene are SGHTA and FQGNSA. The CDR3 sequence is CASSQGGGVVYGYTF. CDR3 DNA: TGTGCCAGCAGCCAAGGGGGGGGCGTCGTCTATGGCTACACCTTC.

V gene TRBV10-3 combines with J gene TRBJ2-6; D is ambiguous. CDR3 length equals 17 residues. Germline CDR1 is ENHRY and CDR2 is SYGVKD. V was shortened by 3 bases and J by 2 bases, with 14 bases between the two germline ends. The CDR3 sequence: CAISDQAGKPGANVLTF. The CDR3 bases are TGTGCCATCAGTGATCAGGCAGGAAAACCTGGGGCCAACGTCCTGACTTTC.

J is TRBJ2-2 and V is TRBV4-3; 7 bases fit TRBD2. The CDR3 spans 15 residues. Germline-derived CDR1 and CDR2 are LGHNA and YSLEER. V lost 1 base, J lost 5 bases, and 4 bases stayed unmatched. The CDR3 bases are TGCGCCAGCAGCCAAGGGGGACTACATACCGGGGAGCTGTTTTTT. Translated: CASSQGGLHTGELFF.

The chain employs TRBV7-9 and TRBJ1-1, with D perhaps TRBD1 (5 bases). Germline-derived CDR1 and CDR2 are SEHNR and FQNEAQ (reference sequence). V was cut by 9 bases and J by 6 bases, with 14 bases left in between. The CDR3 sequence is 12 residues long. This CDR3 is CASSRGAAEAFF. The CDR3 DNA follows: TGTGCCAGTTCAAGGGGTGCGGCTGAAGCTTTCTTT.

The chain uses TRBV5-6 and TRBJ1-6; D possibly corresponds to TRBD1 (5 bases). V gave up 2 bases and J gave up 9 bases, with 12 bases separating them. The CDR3 consists of 14 residues. Germline CDR1 SGHDT, CDR2 YYEEEE. Here the CDR3 DNA reads TGTGCCAGCAGCTTTGGACAAGCGGGTTCACCCCTCCACTTT. Translating it yields CASSFGQAGSPLHF.

The V call is TRBV4-2, the J call TRBJ1-2; D is perhaps TRBD1 (5 bases). V lost 2 bases to trimming and J lost 3 bases, with 13 bases between them. The CDR3 runs 15 residues. CDR1 LGHNA and CDR2 YNFKEQ come from the germline V gene. CDR3 residues: CASSQYIGGDYGYTF. The CDR3 DNA follows: TGTGCCAGCAGCCAATATATCGGGGGTGACTATGGCTACACCTTC.

The chain joins TRBV13 to TRBJ2-3; 8 nucleotides agree with TRBD1. The CDR3 spans 15 residues. V gave up 5 bases and J gave up 4 bases; unmatched junction bases: 8. CDR1 and CDR2 (germline): PRHDT, FYEKMQ (reference sequence). The CDR3 coding sequence is TGTGCCAGCAGCCGCAGGGGGCGGCGGGCAGATACGCAGTATTTT. This sequence encodes CASSRRGRRADTQYF.

CDR3 DNA sequence: TGCGCCAGCAGCTTGGGAGGGACTAGCTCCGGGGAGCTGTTTTTT. Its translation is CASSLGGTSSGELFF. This chain connects TRBV5-1 to TRBJ2-2, with 9 bases fitting TRBD2. The CDR3 consists of 15 residues. V shed 0 bases and J 6 bases; nucleotides not matched to a gene: 3. Germline-derived CDR1 and CDR2 are SGHRS and YFSETQ.

A few counts support this clone. The J gene is TRBJ1-4, the V gene TRBV2; TRBD1 matches 10 bases. The CDR3 is made up of 16 amino acids. Trimming removed 5 bases from V and 7 bases from J; junction bases left unmatched: 10. Germline CDR1 and CDR2: SNHLY and FYNNEI. The CDR3 coding sequence is TGTGCCAGCAGTACATTAACTGGACAGGGGGGTGAAAAACTGTTTTTT. Its translation is CASSTLTGQGGEKLFF.

With respect to this clone: At one boundary the junction diverges from the germline segment, which might be a read error. The rearrangement uses TRBV5-1 and TRBJ1-2; the D is unclear. This CDR3 region has 13 residues. Germline values: CDR1 SGHRS, CDR2 YFSETQ. The CDR3 bases are TGCGCCAGCAGCTTGGATGGAGGGCCGGGCGGGGCCTTC. Encoded protein: CASSLDGGPGGAF.